This paragraph covers one T cell receptor (beta chain) sequence. These data come from a study of blood T cell repertoires in COVID-19. Study information: Researchers got acute and convalescent COVID-19 samples from the United States, Italy and Spain. PBMCs, B-cell-depleted T cells, or T cells were the source of the cDNA or gDNA that made up the material.

How the authors handled the data: Estimation of nucleated cell counts was performed using reference gene primer amplification. Sequencing was performed with immunoSEQ multiplex PCR; in TCRdb, only in-frame clones are kept and a portion is missing. Clonal size and the V and J genes are those of that table, whereas D and trimming came from the DNA. The repertoire has about 46,000 clones, 86% of them found once; the top ten carry over 1%. The clonotype comes from a man aged 55 to 69 with acute or convalescent COVID-19. Sequenced input: peripheral blood.

The CDR3 spells CASSKALSGESNQPQHF. The DNA of the CDR3 is TGTGCCAGCAGCAAAGCGCTTTCGGGGGAGAGCAATCAGCCCCAGCATTTT. This chain uses TRBV21-1 with TRBJ1-5. TRBV21-1 corresponds to a pseudogene. The CDR3 is made up of 17 amino acids.